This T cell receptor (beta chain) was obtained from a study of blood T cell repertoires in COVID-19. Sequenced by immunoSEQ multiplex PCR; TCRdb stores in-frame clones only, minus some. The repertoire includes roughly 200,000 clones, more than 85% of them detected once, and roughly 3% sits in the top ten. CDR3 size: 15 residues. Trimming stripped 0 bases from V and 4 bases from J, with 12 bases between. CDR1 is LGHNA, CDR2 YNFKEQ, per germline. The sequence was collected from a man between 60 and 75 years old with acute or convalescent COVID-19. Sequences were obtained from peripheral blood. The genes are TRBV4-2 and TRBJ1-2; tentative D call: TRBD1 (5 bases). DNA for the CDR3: TGTGCCAGCAGCCAAGAATTGTCAGGGTCCTATGGCTACACCTTC. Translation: CASSQELSGSYGYTF.